Presented here are 8 T cell receptor beta chains from one specimen sequenced in a study of T cell responses to AZD1222 COVID-19 vaccine. TCRdb's table, derived via immunoSEQ multiplex PCR, lists solely in-frame clones and lacks some. The data show tens of thousands of clones, around 80% seen once. The input for sequencing was peripheral blood, taken on day 0 of AZD1222 vaccination. Every receptor here comes from an adult in good health.

This chain connects TRBV11-3 to TRBJ2-5; D may be TRBD2 (5 bases). Germline loops: CDR1 SGHNT, CDR2 YENEEA. This CDR3 is built from 15 residues. The V end was cut by 3 bases, the J end by 1 base, with 12 bases between. This CDR3 reads CASSFGSLGQETQYF. The DNA for the CDR3 is TGTGCCAGCAGCTTTGGGAGTCTGGGCCAAGAGACCCAGTACTTC.

This chain links TRBV18 with TRBJ2-6, with 11 bases matching TRBD1. Looked up from germline, CDR1 is KGHSH and CDR2 is LQKENI. V lost 3 bases, J lost 2 bases, and 15 bases stayed unmatched. The CDR3 runs 21 residues. CDR3 in amino acids: CASSPFAPVGQGAAGANVLTF. CDR3 DNA sequence: TGTGCCAGCTCACCTTTTGCCCCCGTCGGACAGGGGGCAGCTGGGGCCAACGTCCTGACTTTC.

V usage is TRBV27 and J usage is TRBJ1-2, with 9 bases lining up with TRBD1. Trimming took 0 bases from V and 7 from J; bases not matched to a gene: 3. The CDR3 extends over 14 amino acids. Germline CDR1 is MNHEY and CDR2 is SMNVEV (reference sequence). The DNA for the CDR3 is TGTGCCAGCAGTTTATCACAGGGGGCGCCTGGCTACACCTTC. Translating gives CASSLSQGAPGYTF.

The chain joins TRBV25-1 to TRBJ2-7; D may be TRBD1 or TRBD2 (7 bases each). CDR3 size: 14 residues. The V end lost 4 bases, the J end lost 3 bases, and 13 bases lay between the germline ends. Germline V gives CDR1 MGHDK, CDR2 SYGVNS. This CDR3 is CASSGQGGGYEQYF. CDR3 DNA sequence: TGTGCCAGCAGTGGACAGGGAGGGGGCTACGAGCAGTACTTC.

The chain is built from TRBV27 and TRBJ1-2; TRBD1 is a possible D gene (5 bases). V was cut by 0 bases and J by 4 bases, with 9 bases left in between. CDR3 length: 14 amino acids. Germline CDR1 and CDR2: MNHEY and SMNVEV (reference sequence). CDR3 amino acids: CASSLSRGPYGYTF. CDR3 nucleotide sequence: TGTGCCAGCAGTTTATCCCGGGGCCCCTATGGCTACACCTTC.

The rearrangement joins TRBV29-1 to TRBJ2-1, with no clear D. Germline V lookup: CDR1 SQVTM, CDR2 ANQGSEA. This CDR3 region has 13 residues. V lost 2 bases to trimming and J lost 0 bases, with 5 bases between them. CDR3 nucleotides: TGCAGCGTTGAAAGCAGCTCCTACAATGAGCAGTTCTTC. Protein sequence: CSVESSSYNEQFF.

This clone occurred a few times. The chain joins TRBV7-2 to TRBJ2-2, with a weak D call TRBD2 (6 bases). The CDR3 consists of 14 residues. Germline loops: CDR1 SGHTA, CDR2 FQGNSA. V was shortened by 1 base and J by 5 bases, with 8 bases between the two germline ends. The CDR3 nucleotides read TGTGCCAGCAGCTTAGGGGCGGGAACCGGGGAGCTGTTTTTT. This sequence encodes CASSLGAGTGELFF.

The chain links TRBV5-1 to TRBJ1-1; possible D gene TRBD1, 6 bases. This CDR3 comprises 16 residues. The ends were cut back, 4 bases at V and 0 bases at J, with 16 bases in the middle. Looked up from germline, CDR1 is SGHRS and CDR2 is YFSETQ. CDR3 sequence reads: CASSREGGRVNTEAFF. CDR3 sequence (DNA): TGCGCCAGCAGCCGGGAGGGGGGGCGAGTGAACACTGAAGCTTTCTTT.